The 28 T cell receptor beta chains in this list originate from one sample, sequenced in a study of CD8 T cells in Susac syndrome. RNA in amounts of roughly 0.5 to 1 ug was reverse transcribed with random hexamers. TCRdb independently ran MiXCR on the immunoSEQ multiplex PCR reads; one entry per CDR3 protein. Of approximately 230,000 distinct CDR3 sequences in the sample, about 94% were seen once. Material: CD4+ T cells from PBMCs. The receptors were sampled from a human donor with multiple sclerosis.

The V call is TRBV7-3, the J call TRBJ1-3, with a possible D match to TRBD1 (5 bases). Germline loops: CDR1 SGHTA, CDR2 FQGTGA. The CDR3 consists of 13 residues. Deletions cut 8 bases from V and 1 base from J, with 9 bases between. CDR3 protein: CASGRDSGNTIYF. The CDR3 DNA is TGTGCCAGCGGCAGGGATTCTGGAAACACCATATATTTT.

V usage is TRBV25-1 and J usage is TRBJ2-5, with D perhaps matching TRBD1 (6 bases). The V end was cut by 2 bases, the J end by 4 bases, with 8 bases between. This CDR3 contains 13 residues. Germline V gene data show CDR1 as MGHDK and CDR2 as SYGVNS. The CDR3 spells CASSEGGTETQYF. In nucleotides, the CDR3 is TGTGCCAGCAGTGAAGGGGGCACAGAGACCCAGTACTTC.

The chain combines TRBV18 with TRBJ2-7; D ambiguous. This CDR3 has 17 amino acids. CDR1 is KGHSH, CDR2 LQKENI, per germline. V lost 1 base and J lost 2, with 18 bases in between. This CDR3 is CASSPLAMPAAAYEQYF. CDR3 nucleotide sequence: TGTGCCAGCTCACCACTAGCTATGCCCGCGGCCGCCTACGAGCAGTACTTC.

This chain joins TRBV14 and TRBJ2-6; D may be TRBD1 (5 bases). The V and J ends lost 3 bases and 2 bases respectively, with 11 bases between them. Looked up from germline, CDR1 is SGHDN and CDR2 is FVKESK. The CDR3 totals 16 residues. The CDR3 spells CASSHLPRAGANVLTF. The CDR3 region has the DNA TGTGCCAGCAGCCATCTCCCCAGGGCTGGGGCCAACGTCCTGACTTTC.

This clonotype was counted once. The J gene is TRBJ1-5, the V gene TRBV3-1; D might be TRBD1 (5 bases). The CDR3 is made up of 15 amino acids. Germline CDR1 LGHDT, CDR2 YNNKEL (reference sequence). V lost 0 bases and J lost 5, with 11 bases in between. CDR3 nucleotides: TGTGCCAGCAGCCAAGATCTGGGGACCCATCAGCCCCAGCATTTT. This gives the protein CASSQDLGTHQPQHF.

The rearrangement uses TRBV20-1 and TRBJ1-6, with 7 bases lining up with TRBD1. The CDR3 is 16 amino acids. V gave up 2 bases and J gave up 4 bases; unmatched junction bases: 8. Germline V CDR1 and CDR2: DFQATT, SNEGSKA (reference sequence). This CDR3 is CSARTPGTEYNSPLHF. The CDR3, as DNA: TGCAGTGCTAGAACGCCCGGGACAGAATATAATTCACCCCTCCACTTT.

The CDR3 here is CSALDRANQPQHF. CDR3 bases: TGCAGTGCACTCGACAGGGCAAATCAGCCCCAGCATTTT. This sequence joins TRBV20-1 and TRBJ1-5, with 7 bases identical to TRBD1. Trimming took 6 bases from V and 4 from J; bases not matched to a gene: 6. The CDR3 is 13 residues long. CDR1 and CDR2 (germline): DFQATT, SNEGSKA (reference sequence).

The J gene is TRBJ1-1, the V gene TRBV5-6; D is unresolved. Germline CDR1 and CDR2: SGHDT and YYEEEE. V was clipped by 0 bases and J by 7 bases, with 7 bases between them. The CDR3 extends over 12 amino acids. The CDR3: CASSLDRNEAFF. In DNA form, the CDR3 reads TGTGCCAGCAGCTTGGACCGCAATGAAGCTTTCTTT.

CDR3 region: CASSLVGQGIADTQYF. The CDR3 nucleotides are TGTGCCAGCAGCTTAGTGGGACAGGGTATCGCAGATACGCAGTATTTT. The chain joins TRBV11-2 to TRBJ2-3, with 9 bases fitting TRBD1. The CDR3 sequence is 16 residues long. The trim removed 1 base at V and 4 bases at J, leaving 6 bases unmatched. The V gene's germline CDR1 is SGHAT and CDR2 FQNNGV.

This clonotype was found once. The CDR3: CASSQNRRDGELFF. As DNA, the CDR3 is TGTGCCAGCAGTCAGAACAGGAGGGACGGGGAGCTGTTTTTT. J is TRBJ2-2 and V is TRBV2; possibly TRBD2 for D (6 bases). CDR3 size: 14 residues. V was pared by 5 bases and J by 7 bases, with 14 bases between. Germline CDR1 reads SNHLY; CDR2 reads FYNNEI.

The chain recombines TRBV3-1 with TRBJ2-2; no clear D gene. The germline gives CDR1 LGHDT, CDR2 YNNKEL (reference sequence). Trimming pared 4 bases from V and 7 bases from J, leaving 16 bases between. CDR3 length: 15 residues. The DNA of the CDR3 is TGTGCCAGCAGCCCAGTATCGATGGGGATCGGGGAGCTGTTTTTT. Its translation is CASSPVSMGIGELFF.

This chain uses TRBV28 with TRBJ1-1; D not resolved. V was clipped by 5 bases and J by 1 base, with 8 bases between them. The CDR3 loop spans 13 amino acids. CDR1 and CDR2 (germline): MDHEN, SYDVKM. CDR3 sequence (DNA): TGTGCCAGCAGTCTGATTCAGAACACTGAAGCTTTCTTT. This codes for CASSLIQNTEAFF.

The gene calls are TRBV20-1 and TRBJ1-4, with 7 bases that match TRBD1. Germline V gene lookup returns CDR1 DFQATT and CDR2 SNEGSKA (reference sequence). The CDR3 contains 13 residues. CDR3 loop: CSPRGATNEKLFF. CDR3 DNA: TGCAGCCCCAGGGGGGCAACTAATGAAAAACTGTTTTTT.

The J gene is TRBJ1-1, the V gene TRBV2; D possibly corresponds to TRBD1 (6 bases). This CDR3 contains 17 residues. Germline values: CDR1 SNHLY, CDR2 FYNNEI. V lost 5 bases, J lost 1 base, and 20 bases lay in between. For the CDR3, the DNA is TGTGCCAGCAGTAAATCCCCTATAGCACAGGGGAACACTGAAGCTTTCTTT. Protein: CASSKSPIAQGNTEAFF.

The chain carries TRBV5-6 and TRBJ2-1, with a possible D match to TRBD1 (5 bases). The CDR3 has 15 amino acids. V was pared by 4 bases and J by 6 bases, with 17 bases between. Per the germline V gene, CDR1 is SGHDT and CDR2 is YYEEEE. The DNA of the CDR3 is TGTGCCAGCAGCCCTCTCGCAGGGCTAGGCAATGAGCAGTTCTTC. Protein product: CASSPLAGLGNEQFF. Full variable domain (outside the CDR3, taken from reference TRBV5-6 and TRBJ2-1): DAGVTQSPTHLIKTRGQQVTLRCSPKSGHDTVSWYQQALGQGPQFIFQYYEEEERQRGNFPDRFSGHQFPNYSSELNVNALLLGDSALYLCASSPLAGLGNEQFFGPGTRLTVL.

This chain links TRBV15 with TRBJ2-7, with TRBD1 identical over 9 bases. The CDR3 runs to 14 residues. The germline gives CDR1 LNHNV, CDR2 YYDKDF (reference sequence). The junction had 10 bases not matched to a gene; V was cut back by 3 bases and J by 10 bases. Here the CDR3 reads CATSSAGTGKLQYF. The CDR3 DNA reads TGTGCCACCAGCAGTGCCGGGACAGGGAAACTTCAGTACTTC. Full variable domain (remainder filled in from reference TRBV15 and TRBJ2-7): DAMVIQNPRYQVTQFGKPVTLSCSQTLNHNVMYWYQQKSSQAPKLLFHYYDKDFNNEADTPDNFQSRRPNTSFCFLDIRSPGLGDTAMYLCATSSAGTGKLQYFGPGTRLTVT.

With regard to this clonotype: At one end, the junction sequence differs from germline, possibly due to a read error. The rearrangement joins TRBV3-1 to TRBJ2-3; D is unclear. CDR3 length: 15 residues. CDR1 is LGHDT and CDR2 is YNNKEL in the germline V gene (reference sequence). CDR3 region: CASSQDERVPDAQYF. The CDR3 nucleotides read TGTGCCAGCAGCCAAGACGAAAGGGTGCCAGATGCGCAGTATTTT.

The CDR3 sequence is CSASPSGGAYEQYF. The CDR3 bases are TGCAGTGCTAGTCCTAGCGGGGGGGCCTACGAGCAGTACTTC. The V gene is TRBV20-1, the J gene TRBJ2-7, with 12 bases aligning to TRBD2. CDR3 size: 14 residues. V lost 3 bases and J lost 2; bases outside the gene matches: 2. The germline CDR1 and CDR2 sequences are DFQATT and SNEGSKA (reference sequence).

This chain uses TRBV10-3 with TRBJ2-3, with 7 bases matching TRBD2. Germline V gene lookup returns CDR1 ENHRY and CDR2 SYGVKD. The V and J ends lost 3 bases and 0 bases, in that order; junction bases with no gene match: 15. The CDR3 runs to 19 residues. In DNA, the CDR3 is TGTGCCATCAGTGACTCGATAGCGGGTCTCGGGACGAGCACAGATACGCAGTATTTT. Encoded protein: CAISDSIAGLGTSTDTQYF.

The chain couples TRBV10-3 to TRBJ2-5; a possible D gene is TRBD2 (6 bases). Looked up from germline, CDR1 is ENHRY and CDR2 is SYGVKD. This CDR3 has 14 amino acids. Trimming removed 5 bases from V and 2 bases from J, with 12 bases in between. CDR3 DNA: TGTGCCATCAGTCCGGGAGCACCACAAGAGACCCAGTACTTC. Protein product: CAISPGAPQETQYF.

CDR3 nucleotides: TGTGCCAGCAGTTCCGACAGGGGCTCCTACAATGAGCAGTTCTTC. As protein: CASSSDRGSYNEQFF. The rearrangement uses TRBV6-1 and TRBJ2-1, with 8 bases that match TRBD1. The CDR3 runs to 15 residues. Germline trimming cut 5 bases from V and 0 bases from J; bases unmatched to any gene: 3. Germline V CDR1 and CDR2: MNHNS, SASEGT.

The chain employs TRBV20-1 and TRBJ2-3, with a tentative D call TRBD2 (6 bases). Per the germline V gene, CDR1 is DFQATT and CDR2 is SNEGSKA (reference sequence). CDR3 size: 14 residues. The germline V and J ends were trimmed by 3 bases and 8 bases, with 18 bases remaining between them. The CDR3 region has the DNA TGCAGTGCTAGGGGCGCGGGGCCGAGGGGTACGCAGTATTTT. Translated, it gives CSARGAGPRGTQYF.

V and J are TRBV19 and TRBJ1-5; 9 bases are shared with TRBD1. CDR1 and CDR2 (germline): LNHDA, SQIVND (reference sequence). The J segment lost 6 bases and the V segment lost 6 bases, leaving 3 bases of the junction unmatched. This CDR3 spans 13 amino acids. The CDR3 loop is CASSQQGAQPQHF. The CDR3 region has the DNA TGTGCCAGTAGCCAACAGGGGGCTCAGCCCCAGCATTTT.

This chain links TRBV25-1 with TRBJ2-7, with 10 bases fitting TRBD2. Germline assignment: CDR1 MGHDK and CDR2 SYGVNS. The J segment lost 6 bases and the V segment lost 1 base, leaving 15 bases of the junction unmatched. This CDR3 has 18 residues. The CDR3 here is CASSELGSGGAHLSEQYF. The CDR3 bases are TGTGCCAGCAGTGAATTGGGGAGCGGGGGGGCCCATCTTAGCGAGCAGTACTTC.

The sample holds one count of this clonotype. This sequence joins TRBV4-2 and TRBJ1-4; no reliable D call. The germline CDR1 and CDR2 sequences are LGHNA and YNFKEQ. This CDR3 is built from 15 residues. Between the trimmed V and J ends, which lost 1 base and 4 bases, there was a span of 10 bases. CDR3 in DNA: TGTGCCAGCAGCCAAGGGGATGTTGGTAATGAAAAACTGTTTTTT. Encoded protein: CASSQGDVGNEKLFF.

V usage is TRBV30 and J usage is TRBJ1-1; TRBD1 agrees at 10 bases. The germline V gene encodes CDR1 GTSNPN and CDR2 SVGIG (reference sequence). Trimming removed 2 bases from V and 4 bases from J; junction bases left unmatched: 4. This CDR3 region has 14 residues. The CDR3 loop reads CAWSPDRGPTEAFF. In DNA, the CDR3 is TGTGCCTGGAGTCCCGACAGGGGGCCCACTGAAGCTTTCTTT.

The chain combines TRBV7-3 with TRBJ1-2; 8 bases map to TRBD1. The CDR3 length is 15 residues. Germline lookup yields CDR1 SGHTA and CDR2 FQGTGA. V lost 5 bases and J lost 3; bases outside the gene matches: 8. CDR3 region: CASSVRGQDYYGYTF. The CDR3 DNA follows: TGTGCCAGCAGCGTGAGGGGACAGGATTACTATGGCTACACCTTC.

The chain recombines TRBV6-5 with TRBJ1-2; a weak D match, TRBD1 (5 bases). Germline V gene sequence: CDR1 MNHEY, CDR2 SVGAGI. V lost 2 bases and J lost 6, with 13 bases in between. This CDR3 comprises 14 residues. CDR3 DNA sequence: TGTGCCAGCAGTTACCGTGGGGGGGAAAATGGCTACACCTTC. It encodes CASSYRGGENGYTF.